Described below is a single T cell receptor beta chain sequence and its context. This sample is drawn from a study of shared clonotypes between healthy human individuals. Clones were sequenced by immunoSEQ multiplex PCR, and TCRdb holds only the in-frame ones, with some missing. The sample lists more than 2,000,000 clones; around 94% were seen once. The CDR3 totals 14 residues. CDR1 and CDR2 (germline): ENHRY, SYGVKD. The V gene lost 3 bases and the J gene lost 1 base, with 9 bases spanning the gap. Sequences were obtained from naive CD4+ T cells sorted from blood. Subset reported: CD45RA+ positively selected. The chain recombines TRBV10-3 with TRBJ1-1; D gene uncertain. The receptor comes from a man aged 18-30 years in good health. In nucleotides, the CDR3 is TGTGCCATCAGTGACCTTGGACGGAACACTGAAGCTTTCTTT. Encoded protein: CAISDLGRNTEAFF.